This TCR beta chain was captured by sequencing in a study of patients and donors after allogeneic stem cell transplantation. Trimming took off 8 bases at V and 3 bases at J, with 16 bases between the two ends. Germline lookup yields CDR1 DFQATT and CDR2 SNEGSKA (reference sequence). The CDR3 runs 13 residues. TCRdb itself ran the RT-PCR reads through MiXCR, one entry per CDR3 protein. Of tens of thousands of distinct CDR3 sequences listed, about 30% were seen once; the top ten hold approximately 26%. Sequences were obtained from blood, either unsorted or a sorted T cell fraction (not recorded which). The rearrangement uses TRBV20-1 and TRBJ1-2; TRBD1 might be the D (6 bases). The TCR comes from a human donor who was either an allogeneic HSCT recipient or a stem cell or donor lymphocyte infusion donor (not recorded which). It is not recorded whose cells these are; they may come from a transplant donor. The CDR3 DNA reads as TGCAGTCATTACCAGGGGACGGACTATGGCTACACCTTC. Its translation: CSHYQGTDYGYTF.